The source of this TCR beta chain is a study of blood T cell repertoires in COVID-19. There are 13 residues in the CDR3. Deletions cut 2 bases from V and 7 bases from J, with 9 bases between. Original processing notes: Amplification with reference gene primers provided the estimates of nucleated cell counts. Sequencing was performed with immunoSEQ multiplex PCR; in TCRdb, only in-frame clones are kept and a portion is missing. For V, J and clone size, that table is used; D and trimming come from the DNA. The table includes 70,000 to 95,000 clones, roughly 82% detected once. This clone appeared a few times.

The sample comprised peripheral blood. The clonotype originates from a woman aged 50 to 65 with acute or convalescent COVID-19. This chain connects TRBV12-3 or TRBV12-4 to TRBJ2-1; D not certain. This chain's CDR3 is CASSLLGGNEQFF. CDR3 nucleotide sequence: TGTGCCAGCAGTTTACTTGGCGGTAATGAGCAGTTCTTC.